These 6 T cell receptor beta chains came from one sample sequenced in a study of T cell clones after liver transplantation (dated by TCRdb to between 2018 and 2021). The intended sense of this specimen's time point label: pre-transplant. The library was made by the immunoSEQ multiplex PCR assay. Imported from immuneACCESS, the table was reduced by TCRdb to in-frame sequences with V and J called. These copies leave out some clones; in studies compared against another copy, an unresolved V gene accounts for under half, and the cause of the remainder is not known. This sample gives around 6,100 clones in total; more than 65% of them show up just once. Approximately 34% of the sample comes from the top ten. This material consisted of CD8+ T cells from blood, taken before liver transplant. These receptor sequences come from a human donor who received a liver transplant.

J is TRBJ2-6 and V is TRBV9; TRBD1 matches 8 bases. J lost 9 bases, V lost 3 bases, and 5 bases had no gene match. The CDR3 totals 14 residues. Per the germline V gene, CDR1 is SGDLS and CDR2 is YYNGEE. The CDR3: CASSADRGLNVLTF. The CDR3 region has the DNA TGTGCCAGCAGCGCCGACAGGGGCCTCAACGTCCTGACTTTC.

The rearrangement uses TRBV15 and TRBJ2-5; D is ambiguous. Germline CDR1 and CDR2: LNHNV and YYDKDF (reference sequence). Trimming took off 4 bases at V and 1 base at J, with 7 bases between the two ends. The CDR3 is made up of 13 amino acids. For the CDR3, the DNA is TGTGCCACCAGCAACCGCGGCCAAGAGACCCAGTACTTC. Residues: CATSNRGQETQYF.

V is TRBV9 and J is TRBJ2-7; 12 bases agree with TRBD2. Germline V gene data show CDR1 as SGDLS and CDR2 as YYNGEE. With V trimmed by 4 bases and J by 2 bases, 4 bases remained unmatched. The CDR3 covers 15 residues. The CDR3 loop reads CASSQSSGGAYEQYF. CDR3 DNA: TGTGCCAGCAGCCAATCTAGCGGGGGGGCCTACGAGCAGTACTTC.

The chain combines TRBV15 with TRBJ1-2; no firm D call. Germline CDR1 reads LNHNV; CDR2 reads YYDKDF (reference sequence). The CDR3 has 13 amino acids. The V end lost 5 bases, the J end lost 4 bases, and 11 bases lay between the germline ends. The CDR3 is CATSGRTGYGYTF. Written as DNA, the CDR3 is TGTGCCACCAGCGGTCGAACGGGCTATGGCTACACCTTC.

The chain is built from TRBV4-3 and TRBJ2-7; either TRBD1 or TRBD2 may fit D (6 bases each). The CDR3 sequence is 14 residues long. Deletions cut 3 bases from V and 4 bases from J, with 13 bases between. Germline V gene data show CDR1 as LGHNA and CDR2 as YSLEER. CDR3 DNA: TGCGCCAGCAGCCAGGCCGGGGGCGGATACGAGCAGTACTTC. Protein: CASSQAGGGYEQYF.

The V call is TRBV6-6, the J call TRBJ2-7, with TRBD2 matching 9 bases. This CDR3 is built from 16 residues. CDR1 MNHNY and CDR2 SVGAGI come from the germline V gene (reference sequence). The V gene end was trimmed by 5 bases and the J gene end by 2 bases; junction bases not matched to a gene: 10. The chain's CDR3 is CASSRHIAGEAYEQYF. The DNA of the CDR3 is TGTGCCAGCAGTCGACATATAGCGGGAGAGGCCTACGAGCAGTACTTC.